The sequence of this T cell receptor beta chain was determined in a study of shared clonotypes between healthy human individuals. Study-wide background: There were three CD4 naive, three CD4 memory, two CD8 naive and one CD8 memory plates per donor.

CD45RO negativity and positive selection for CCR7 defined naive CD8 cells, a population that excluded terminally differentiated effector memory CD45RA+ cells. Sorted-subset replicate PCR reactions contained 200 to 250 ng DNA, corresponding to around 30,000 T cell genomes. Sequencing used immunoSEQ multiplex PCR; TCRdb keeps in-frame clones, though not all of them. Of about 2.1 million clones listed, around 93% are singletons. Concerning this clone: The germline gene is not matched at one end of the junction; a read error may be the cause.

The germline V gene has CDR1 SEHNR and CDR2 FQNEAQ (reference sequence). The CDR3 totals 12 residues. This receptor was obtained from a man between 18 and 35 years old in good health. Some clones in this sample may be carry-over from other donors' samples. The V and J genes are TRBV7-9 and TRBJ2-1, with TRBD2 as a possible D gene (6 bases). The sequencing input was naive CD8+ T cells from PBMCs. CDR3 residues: CASSPGTGGVLF. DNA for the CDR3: TGTGCCAGCAGCCCCGGGACTGGGGGTGTCCTCTTC.